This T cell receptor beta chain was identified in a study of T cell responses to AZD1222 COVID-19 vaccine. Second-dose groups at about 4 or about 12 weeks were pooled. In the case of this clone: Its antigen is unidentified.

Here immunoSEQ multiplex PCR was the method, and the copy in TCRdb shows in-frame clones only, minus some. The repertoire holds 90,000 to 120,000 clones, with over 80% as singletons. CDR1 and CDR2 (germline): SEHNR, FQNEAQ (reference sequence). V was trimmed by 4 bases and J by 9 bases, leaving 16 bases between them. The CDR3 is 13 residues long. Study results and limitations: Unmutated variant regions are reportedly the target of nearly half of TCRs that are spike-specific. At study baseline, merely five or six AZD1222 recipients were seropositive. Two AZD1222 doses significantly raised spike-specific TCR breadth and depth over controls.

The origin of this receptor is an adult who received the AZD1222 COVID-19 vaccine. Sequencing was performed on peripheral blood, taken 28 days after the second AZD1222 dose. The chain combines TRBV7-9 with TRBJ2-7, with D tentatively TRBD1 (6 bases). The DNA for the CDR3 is TGTGCCAGCAGCTCCTCGACAGGCCTCGCGCAGTACTTC. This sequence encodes CASSSSTGLAQYF.